A single sample is the source of the 14 T cell receptor beta chains below, sequenced in a study of CD8 T cells in ankylosing spondylitis. TCRdb re-derived calls from the 5' RACE reads in MiXCR, one entry per CDR3 protein. The sample lists approximately 100,000 distinct CDR3 sequences, about 24% occurring once. The sample consisted of synovial fluid, either unsorted or a sorted T cell fraction (not recorded which). These TCRs come from a male donor with ankylosing spondylitis.

This clonotype showed up just a few times. The gene calls are TRBV20-1 and TRBJ1-1; TRBD1 is a possible D gene (6 bases). Germline V gene data show CDR1 as DFQATT and CDR2 as SNEGSKA (reference sequence). Trimming pared 6 bases from V and 6 bases from J, leaving 17 bases between. The CDR3 sequence is 13 residues long. CDR3 nucleotide sequence: TGCAGTGCGCCAGGGGTAGGGATACCTGAAGCTTTCTTT. It translates to CSAPGVGIPEAFF.

The rearrangement links TRBV3-1 to TRBJ1-2, with D unresolved. The CDR3 is 11 residues long. Trimming stripped 1 base from V and 7 bases from J, with 4 bases between. The germline V gene has CDR1 LGHDT and CDR2 YNNKEL (reference sequence). CDR3 in amino acids: CASSQGGGYTF. In DNA, the CDR3 is TGTGCCAGCAGCCAAGGGGGTGGCTACACCTTC.

This clonotype has only a few counts. The chain links TRBV5-1 to TRBJ1-2; the D is unclear. The ends were cut back, 5 bases at V and 4 bases at J, with 15 bases in the middle. This CDR3 contains 14 residues. The germline gives CDR1 SGHRS, CDR2 YFSETQ. CDR3 sequence reads: CASRTEPDSYGYTF. For the CDR3, the DNA is TGCGCCAGCAGAACGGAGCCAGATAGCTATGGCTACACCTTC.

The rearrangement links TRBV7-2 to TRBJ2-4; 9 bases map to TRBD2. The length of the CDR3 is 17 residues. Germline V gene sequence: CDR1 SGHTA, CDR2 FQGNSA. V dropped 0 bases and J dropped 5; count of bases not matched to a gene: 8. This chain's CDR3 is CASSLAGGRAGENIQYF. The CDR3 region has the DNA TGTGCCAGCAGCTTAGCGGGCGGGAGGGCCGGAGAAAACATTCAGTACTTC.

The J gene is TRBJ2-6, the V gene TRBV5-1; D call uncertain. The V gene's germline CDR1 is SGHRS and CDR2 YFSETQ. The CDR3 loop spans 17 amino acids. The V end lost 4 bases, the J end lost 0 bases, and 14 bases lay between the germline ends. The CDR3 spells CASSRSGRSSGANVLTF. As DNA, the CDR3 is TGCGCCAGCAGCCGATCCGGACGGAGCTCTGGGGCCAACGTCCTGACTTTC.

This clonotype was recorded a few times. The chain couples TRBV3-1 to TRBJ1-2; TRBD1 might be the D (5 bases). Germline-derived CDR1 and CDR2 are LGHDT and YNNKEL (reference sequence). The CDR3 runs to 14 residues. V was clipped by 6 bases and J by 0 bases, with 11 bases between them. CDR3 bases: TGTGCCAGCAGACGGGACGGATCTAACTATGGCTACACCTTC. It codes for CASRRDGSNYGYTF.

In its sample, this clonotype was seen a few times. The chain is built from TRBV18 and TRBJ1-6, with a tentative D call TRBD1 (5 bases). CDR1 KGHSH and CDR2 LQKENI come from the germline V gene. The CDR3 spans 16 residues. Deletions cut 6 bases from V and 8 bases from J, with 20 bases between. The CDR3 DNA reads as TGTGCCAGCTCTCCTACACGGGCCGTAGGGGATTCACCCCTCCACTTT. Its protein product is CASSPTRAVGDSPLHF.

Ten or more counts support this clonotype. The chain employs TRBV29-1 and TRBJ1-1; TRBD1 matches 8 bases. CDR1 and CDR2 from the germline V gene are SQVTM and ANQGSEA. J was trimmed by 7 bases and V by 4 bases; bases with no gene match: 5. This CDR3 has 12 amino acids. CDR3 in DNA: TGCAGCGTTGTCCAGGGGGCCTTTGAAGCTTTCTTT. This codes for CSVVQGAFEAFF.

This chain uses TRBV5-1 with TRBJ1-4; perhaps TRBD1 as D (6 bases). Deletions cut 0 bases from V and 6 bases from J, with 18 bases between. Looked up from germline, CDR1 is SGHRS and CDR2 is YFSETQ. The CDR3 totals 17 residues. This CDR3 is CASSLGRGRVEDEKLFF. CDR3 sequence (DNA): TGCGCCAGCAGCTTGGGAAGGGGGAGAGTCGAAGATGAAAAACTGTTTTTT.

This clonotype has just a few counts. The chain joins TRBV4-2 to TRBJ2-3; D might be TRBD1 (6 bases). The CDR3 is made up of 15 amino acids. CDR1 and CDR2 from the germline V gene are LGHNA and YNFKEQ. The germline V and J ends were trimmed by 0 bases and 2 bases, with 9 bases remaining between them. The CDR3 DNA is TGTGCCAGCAGCCAAGAGGGACAACCCACAGATACGCAGTATTTT. Translation gives CASSQEGQPTDTQYF.

V and J are TRBV29-1 and TRBJ2-7; D may be TRBD1 (6 bases). Trimming left V 8 bases short and J 3 bases short, with 23 bases between. The CDR3 length is 15 residues. The germline V gene encodes CDR1 SQVTM and CDR2 ANQGSEA. DNA of the CDR3: TGCAGCACCCCTTTTGGAGGACAGTTTTTCTACGAGCAGTACTTC. Its protein product is CSTPFGGQFFYEQYF.

The sample holds a few counts of this clonotype. CDR3 sequence reads: CASSSPTGSDEQFF. CDR3 sequence (DNA): TGTGCCAGCAGCTCCCCAACCGGGAGCGATGAGCAGTTCTTC. This chain uses TRBV7-2 with TRBJ2-1, with D possibly matching TRBD2 (6 bases). Deletions cut 4 bases from V and 8 bases from J, with 15 bases between. CDR1 and CDR2 (germline): SGHTA, FQGNSA. The CDR3 consists of 14 residues.

The J gene is TRBJ2-5, the V gene TRBV5-1; tentatively, D is TRBD1 (6 bases). V gave up 2 bases and J gave up 8 bases, with 16 bases separating them. Germline CDR1 and CDR2: SGHRS and YFSETQ. The CDR3 has 14 amino acids. CDR3 in DNA: TGCGCCAGCAGCTTAACGGGGCAGGGGAACACCCAGTACTTC. Translating it yields CASSLTGQGNTQYF.

V gene TRBV2 combines with J gene TRBJ2-3; 10 nucleotides align to TRBD1. The junction had 7 bases not matched to a gene; V was cut back by 4 bases and J by 6 bases. The germline gives CDR1 SNHLY, CDR2 FYNNEI. This CDR3 region has 15 residues. CDR3 DNA sequence: TGTGCCAGCAGTGGGGGACAGGGGTATGTGGATACGCAGTATTTT. Translated, it gives CASSGGQGYVDTQYF.